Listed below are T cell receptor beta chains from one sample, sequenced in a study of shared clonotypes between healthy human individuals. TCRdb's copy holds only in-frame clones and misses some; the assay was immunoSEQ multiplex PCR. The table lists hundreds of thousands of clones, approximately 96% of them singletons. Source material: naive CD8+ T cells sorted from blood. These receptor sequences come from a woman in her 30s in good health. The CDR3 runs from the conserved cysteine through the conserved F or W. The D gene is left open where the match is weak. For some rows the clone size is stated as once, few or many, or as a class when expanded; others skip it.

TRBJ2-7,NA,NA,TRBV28,TGTGCCAGCAGTCCCCTGGGCGAGGGAACACGCGCCTACGAGCAGTACTTC,CASSPLGEGTRAYEQYF
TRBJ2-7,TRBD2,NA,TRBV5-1,TGCGCCAGCAGCTTGTGGGGGGGATTATCCACCTACGAGCAGTACTTC,CASSLWGGLSTYEQYF
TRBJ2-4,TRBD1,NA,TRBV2,TGTGCCAGCAGGGGGATGACAGGGGGTAAAACTTTAGGCAAAAACATTCAGTACTTC,CASRGMTGGKTLGKNIQYF
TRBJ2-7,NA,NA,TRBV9,TGTGCCAGCAGCGTAGCTTGGGGGCCCGAGCAGTACTTC,CASSVAWGPEQYF
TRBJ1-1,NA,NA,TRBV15,TGTGCCACCAACGCGGGGCCCCCCGCTCTGAACACTGAAGCTTTCTTT,CATNAGPPALNTEAFF
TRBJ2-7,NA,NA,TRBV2,TGTGCCAGCAGCATTGTAGACAGCTCCTACGAGCAGTACTTC,CASSIVDSSYEQYF
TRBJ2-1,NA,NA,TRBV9,TGTGCCAGCAGTGATAGTTACAATGAGCAGTTCTTC,CASSDSYNEQFF
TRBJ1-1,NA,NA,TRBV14,TGTGCCAGCAGCCAAGTGGGTCCTGAGGCTTTCTTT,CASSQVGPEAFF
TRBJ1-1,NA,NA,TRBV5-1,TGCGCCAGCAGCTTGAATCCCACTGAAGCTTTCTTT,CASSLNPTEAFF
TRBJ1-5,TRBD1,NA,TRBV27,TGTGCCAGCAGTTTGCTTACAGGGGGGCAGCCCCAGCATTTT,CASSLLTGGQPQHF
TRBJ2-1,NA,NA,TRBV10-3,TGTGCCATCAGTGAGTCACAGGTCCCCTACTACAATGAGCAGTTCTTC,CAISESQVPYYNEQFF
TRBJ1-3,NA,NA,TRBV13,TGTGCCAGCAGCTTGGGGGCGGCTGGAAACACCATATATTTT,CASSLGAAGNTIYF
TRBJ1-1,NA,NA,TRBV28,TGTGCCAGCACGATCTGGGGGGCCAACACTGAAGCTTTCTTT,CASTIWGANTEAFF
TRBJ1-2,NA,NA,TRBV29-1,TGCAGCGTTGAAGATCCCGATACGAACTATGGCTACACCTTC,CSVEDPDTNYGYTF
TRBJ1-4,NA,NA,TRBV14,TGTGCCAGCAGCCAAGACGTCTCGTACGGTGCAACTAATGAAAAACTGTTTTTT,CASSQDVSYGATNEKLFF
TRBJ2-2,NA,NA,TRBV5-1,TGCGCCAGCAGCTTGGCGGGGCCTATGGGCGGGGAGCTGTTTTTT,CASSLAGPMGGELFF
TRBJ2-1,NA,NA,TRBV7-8,TGTGCCAGCAGCTTACTCGGCAGCCAAAATGAGCAGTTCTTC,CASSLLGSQNEQFF
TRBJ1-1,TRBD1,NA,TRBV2,TGTGCCAGCAAAGGGACAGGGGCCCGGCCCAAGACTGAAGCTTTCTTT,CASKGTGARPKTEAFF
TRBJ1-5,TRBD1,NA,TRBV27,TGTGCCAGCAGCCAACAGGGGGTCATTCAGCCCCAGCATTTT,CASSQQGVIQPQHF
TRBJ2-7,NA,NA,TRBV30,TGTGCCTGGAGTACGGAGCGGACCTACGAGCAGTACTTC,CAWSTERTYEQYF
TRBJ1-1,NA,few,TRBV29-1,TGCAGCGTTGAGGAGTTGGGGAACACTGAAGCTTTCTTT,CSVEELGNTEAFF
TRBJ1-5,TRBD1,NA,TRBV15,TGTGCCACCAGCAGCGATAACAGGGGGCGAAGGAGCAATCAGCCCCAGCATTTT,CATSSDNRGRRSNQPQHF
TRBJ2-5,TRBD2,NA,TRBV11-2,TGTGCCAGCAGCTTCCTTAGCGGGAGAGGTCAGGAGACCCAGTACTTC,CASSFLSGRGQETQYF
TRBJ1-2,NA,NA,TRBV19,TGTGCCAGTAGTCTCCGAGTGGCGCGGACGGGCTATGGCTACACCTTC,CASSLRVARTGYGYTF
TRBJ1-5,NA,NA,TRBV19,TGTGCCAGTAGCCTAGTCCCAGGGGTCAATCAGCCCCAGCATTTT,CASSLVPGVNQPQHF
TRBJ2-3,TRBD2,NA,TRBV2,TGTGCCAGCCCAACCCGAGCGGGGTGGCCAGATACGCAGTATTTT,CASPTRAGWPDTQYF
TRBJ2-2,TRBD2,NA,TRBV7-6,TGTGCCAGCAGCTTAGGCGGACTAGCGGGGGGGAACACCGGGGAGCTGTTTTTT,CASSLGGLAGGNTGELFF
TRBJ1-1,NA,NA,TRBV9,TGTGCCAGCAGCGTAGATATACTTGACACTGAAGCTTTCTTT,CASSVDILDTEAFF
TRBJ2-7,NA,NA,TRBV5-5,TGTGCCAGCAGCTTGGTGGCCGGACAGAACTACGAGCAGTACTTC,CASSLVAGQNYEQYF
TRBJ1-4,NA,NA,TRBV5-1,TGCGCCAGCAGCTTGGATAGGATAGCAACTAATGAAAAACTGTTTTTT,CASSLDRIATNEKLFF
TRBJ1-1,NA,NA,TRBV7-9,TGTGCCAGCAGCTTAGCGAACAGAGGCACTGAAGCTTTCTTT,CASSLANRGTEAFF
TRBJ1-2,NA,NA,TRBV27,TGTGCCAGCTCAAACGGTTATGGCTACACCTTC,CASSNGYGYTF
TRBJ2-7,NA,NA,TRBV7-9,TGTGCCAGCAGCCCCGGCCCTGCCGAGCAGTACTTC,CASSPGPAEQYF
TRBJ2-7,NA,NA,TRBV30,TGTGCCTGGGAACAGGAGAACTCCTACGAGCAGTACTTC,CAWEQENSYEQYF
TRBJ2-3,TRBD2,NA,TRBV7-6,TGTGCCAGCAGCCTCCAAGCGGGATTCACAGATACGCAGTATTTT,CASSLQAGFTDTQYF
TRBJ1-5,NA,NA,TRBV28,TGTGCCAGCACCGTCCCCCCGGGGAGCAATCAGCCCCAGCATTTT,CASTVPPGSNQPQHF
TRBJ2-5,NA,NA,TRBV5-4,TGTGCCAGCAGCTTGGGGGTTGGACCCTTGGGGACCCAGTACTTC,CASSLGVGPLGTQYF
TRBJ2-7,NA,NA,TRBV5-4,TGTGCCAGCAGCTATCTGGGGACCTACGAGCAGTACTTC,CASSYLGTYEQYF
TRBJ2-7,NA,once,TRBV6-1,TGTGCCAGCAGACCCGGCCAGGGCTACGAGCAGTACTTC,CASRPGQGYEQYF
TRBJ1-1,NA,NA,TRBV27,TGTGCCAGCAGTTCTCGACCCGGGCCGAACACTGAAGCTTTCTTT,CASSSRPGPNTEAFF
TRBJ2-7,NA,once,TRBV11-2,TGTGCCAGCAGCTTAGCCCCCCACGAGCAGTACTTC,CASSLAPHEQYF
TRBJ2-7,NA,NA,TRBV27,TGTGCCAGCAGTTTGGCAGACGGATACTACTACGAGCAGTACTTC,CASSLADGYYYEQYF
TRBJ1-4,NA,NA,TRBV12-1,TGTGCCAGCAGCCCTCGGGCCAACCAAACTGAAAAACTGTTTTTT,CASSPRANQTEKLFF
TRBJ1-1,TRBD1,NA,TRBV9,TGTGCCAGCAGCGAAGAACAGGGGGGCACTGAAGCTTTCTTT,CASSEEQGGTEAFF
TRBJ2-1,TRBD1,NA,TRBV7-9,TGTGCCAGCAGAGCTCGGGACAGGTTTAACAATGAGCAGTTCTTC,CASRARDRFNNEQFF
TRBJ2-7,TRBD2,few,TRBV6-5,TGTGCCAGCAGTTTAGTAGCGGGCTCCTACGAGCAGTACTTC,CASSLVAGSYEQYF
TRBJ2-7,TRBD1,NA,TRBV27,TGTGCCAGCAGGACAGGGAACCCCTCCCAAGAGCAGTACTTC,CASRTGNPSQEQYF
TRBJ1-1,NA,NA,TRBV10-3,TGTGCCATCAGTCCAACAGACACTGAAGCTTTCTTT,CAISPTDTEAFF
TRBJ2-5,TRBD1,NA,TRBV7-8,TGTGCCAGCAGCTTAGCGGGGACAGCCCAAGAGACCCAGTACTTC,CASSLAGTAQETQYF
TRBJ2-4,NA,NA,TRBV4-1,TGCGCCAGCAGCCAAGATCGACCTACGGATCTATATTTC,CASSQDRPTDLYF
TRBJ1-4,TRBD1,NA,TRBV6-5,TGTGCCAGCAGTTATTCACAGGGGGCAAGTGAAAAACTGTTTTTT,CASSYSQGASEKLFF
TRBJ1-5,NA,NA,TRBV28,TGTGCCAGCAGTCTCAAGGGGAAGCAGCCCCAGCATTTT,CASSLKGKQPQHF
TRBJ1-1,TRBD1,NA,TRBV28,TGTGCCAGCAGGCCGCGTACAGGGGCCGCTTTGAACACTGAAGCTTTCTTT,CASRPRTGAALNTEAFF
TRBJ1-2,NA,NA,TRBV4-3,TGCGCCAGCAGCCAAGCTCAGGGGAACTATGGCTACACCTTC,CASSQAQGNYGYTF
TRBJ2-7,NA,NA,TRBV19,TGTGCCAGTTCGGGGGGCAGGTACGAGCAGTACTTC,CASSGGRYEQYF
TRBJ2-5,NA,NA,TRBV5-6,TGTGCCAGCAGCTTGGGGAGACTACGAGAGCAGTACTTC,CASSLGRLREQYF